The rows below give T cell receptor beta chains drawn from one sample of a study of breast tumors, draining lymph nodes, adjacent tissues. TCRdb reanalysed the multiplex PCR reads using MiXCR and keeps one entry per CDR3 protein. The table includes some 200,000 distinct CDR3 sequences, around 33% detected once. The sample comprised axillary lymph node tissue. These TCRs come from a female donor with breast cancer. Some clones in this sample may be carry-over from other donors' samples. Each CDR3 is given with its conserved first and last residue.

CDR3 length | J gene | V gene | CDR3 protein
11 | TRBJ2-1 | TRBV28 | CASSGWNEQFF
15 | TRBJ1-5 | TRBV30 | CAWSAGQYSNQPQHF
15 | TRBJ2-3 | TRBV4-1 | CASSQDRVQGRTQYF
11 | TRBJ2-7 | TRBV7-9 | CASSSDNEQYF
14 | TRBJ2-1 | TRBV28 | CASSLGAGGDEQFF
15 | TRBJ1-6 | TRBV18 | CASSPAYSYNSPLHF
13 | TRBJ1-3 | TRBV12-3/TRBV12-4 | CASGGRARNTIYF
15 | TRBJ1-3 | TRBV3-1 | CASRKGQASGNTIYF
17 | TRBJ2-2 | TRBV7-9 | CASSLNPSGGNTGELFF
19 | TRBJ2-1 | TRBV27 | CASSLLAGGPGASYNEQFF
20 | TRBJ1-6 | TRBV4-1 | CASSQTPLERGGTYNSPLHF
13 | TRBJ1-6 | TRBV25-1 | CASSVARWGPLHF
16 | TRBJ2-1 | TRBV28 | CASRPLGQVLDNEQFF
15 | TRBJ2-1 | TRBV30 | CAWSASVGSYNKQFF
15 | TRBJ2-3 | TRBV29-1 | CSVEEGGGAGDTQYF
13 | TRBJ2-5 | TRBV2 | CASSAGAVETQYF
16 | TRBJ2-7 | TRBV7-2 | CASSIRTGGSFYEQYF
14 | TRBJ1-1 | TRBV10-3 | CAISETLQGEGAFF
15 | TRBJ2-7 | TRBV2 | CASRKSRWGMGEQYF
15 | TRBJ2-5 | TRBV20-1 | CSARAATGGKETQYF
11 | TRBJ2-7 | TRBV20-1 | CSASDTYEQYF
13 | TRBJ1-2 | TRBV2 | CASSEVGNYGYTF
12 | TRBJ2-1 | TRBV24-1 | CATAYSNNEQFF
15 | TRBJ2-5 | TRBV6-2/TRBV6-3 | CTSSWREGSQETQYF
12 | TRBJ2-2 | TRBV7-9 | CASLLNTGELFF
18 | TRBJ2-2 | TRBV6-6 | CASSYSIIGRGGTGELFF
15 | TRBJ2-1 | TRBV15 | CATSSEASGRGEQFF
16 | TRBJ1-6 | TRBV6-5 | CASMRSAGSLGSPLHF
17 | TRBJ2-3 | TRBV5-1 | CASSLGTSGVSTDTQYF
16 | TRBJ2-2 | TRBV11-2 | CASSPWGSGNTGELFF
16 | TRBJ2-3 | TRBV7-3 | CASSPLAGATTDTQYF
15 | TRBJ2-1 | TRBV5-1 | CASSLQGMPYNEQFF
15 | TRBJ2-3 | TRBV20-1 | CSARPGLEATDTQYF
17 | TRBJ2-5 | TRBV19 | CASSSQLPGHQQETQSF
13 | TRBJ1-4 | TRBV6-2/TRBV6-3 | CASSRGRNEKLFF
13 | TRBJ2-7 | TRBV12-3/TRBV12-4 | CASSLGQSYEQYF
14 | TRBJ1-1 | TRBV24-1 | CATRQTGWDTEAFF